The source of this T cell receptor (beta chain) is a study of Ad26.COV2.S vaccination and SARS-CoV-2 variants. Data came from immunoSEQ multiplex PCR; TCRdb stores just in-frame clones and leaves some out. The sample includes about 400,000 clones, about nine tenths of them seen just once. Germline CDR1 and CDR2: MNHEY and SVGAGI. The V and J ends lost 6 bases and 4 bases, in that order; junction bases with no gene match: 5. The CDR3 runs to 13 residues. This clone came up once. Its specificity is unknown. Overall study findings and caveats: Vaccinees showed greater spike-specific TCR breadth than placebo recipients.

Treatment indicated: some 20 received Ad26.COV2.S at low or high dose, single or two shots; roughly five received placebo; per-sample allocation not given. Repertoires come from day 63 after the first vaccine or placebo injection. Sequences were derived from peripheral blood, sampled in a trial of Ad26.COV2.S vaccine versus placebo. V gene TRBV6-5 combines with J gene TRBJ1-2, with 7 bases aligning to TRBD1. This receptor was taken from a person aged 18-60 years who received the Ad26.COV2.S COVID-19 vaccine or a placebo. CDR3 bases: TGTGCCAGCAGCCAGGACAGGTTCTATGGCTACACCTTC. Protein sequence: CASSQDRFYGYTF.